Listed here is a single T cell receptor (beta chain). Its antigen is unknown. No qualities accompany the bases; no much larger clone lies one base away. For this chain, trimming is 1 base at the V end and 7 bases at the J end, and the number of junction bases without a gene match is 6. From a lookup of the germline V gene (reference sequence), CDR1 and CDR2 are SEHNR and FQNEAQ. The CDR3 covers 15 residues, taking in both the cysteine and the phenylalanine. The DNA shown is the 45-base CDR3, in frame from base 1. Library construction relied on the immunoSEQ multiplex PCR assay. For the multiplex PCR, a mixture combining 60 forward primers for TCR Vbeta segments and 13 reverse primers for TCR Jbeta segments was used. The CDR3 region of rearranged TCR beta genes was amplified from genomic DNA with a multiplex PCR assay. On the Illumina HiSeq System, the amplified TCR beta libraries were sequenced as 87-base-pair reads. In the source study's methods: In a later analysis, approximately 74 million unique TCR beta chains were counted across the 500 to 850 repertoires, and about 9.9 million of these chains were shared by at least two donors. Raw reads were error-corrected and collapsed into unique sequences with a nearest-neighbor algorithm that merged closely related sequences to remove PCR and sequencing errors. To assign V, D and J gene segments, CDR3 sequences were aligned to IMGT reference sequences. For a sequence to be retained, at least a six-nucleotide match to both a V gene segment and a J gene segment was required. Rearrangements were classified as productive when the CDR3 lacked stop codons and remained in frame with V and J, and all other rearrangements were classified as non-productive. CDR3 was defined according to IMGT convention as the region running from the second conserved V-encoded cysteine to the conserved J-encoded phenylalanine. Sequences without an unambiguous match to a single V gene segment were excluded from the earlier analysis of several hundred of the donors. An earlier analysis of about 600 of the donors called V segments functional above 56.7% productive rearrangements and segregating when the between-donor standard deviation exceeded 5%. A statistical classification framework was developed to diagnose cytomegalovirus status using the catalog of TCR beta chain sequences. In a later analysis, V and J genes were assigned by comparing TCR nucleotide sequences against IMGT/GENE-DB human TR gene sequences. The TCRdist pipeline was used in a later analysis to assign CDR3 sequences and most-parsimonious VDJ recombination scenarios. In a later analysis, each TCR beta chain was defined by its CDR3 amino acid sequence together with its V-gene family, and reads lacking a unique V-gene family were excluded. A later analysis removed 500 to 600 highly shared, low-generation-probability nucleotide sequences to deal with suspected cross-contamination and a sequencing artifact. For each public chain, a later analysis derived a clonal expansion index from normalized ranks of inferred template counts within each repertoire. In a later analysis, generation probabilities were computed using a VDJ recombination model fitted to out-of-frame rearrangements, and the results were checked against IGoR. In a later analysis, hypergeometric tests were used to score TCR-TCR, TCR-HLA and TCR-CMV co-occurrence, with a repertoire-size bias correction applied to TCR pairs. False discovery rates were estimated in a later analysis by permuting HLA or CMV assignments 20 times. A later analysis grouped co-occurring TCRs with DBSCAN, adding TCRdist sequence similarity when clustering within HLA-allele-positive subsets. Repertoires with fewer than 30,000 or more than 120,000 public chains were left out of co-occurrence clustering, as were about 5 repertoires with anomalous nucleotide sharing. TCRdb carries this immuneACCESS record with in-frame sequences only. Its versions omit some clonotypes, under half of them owing to an unresolved V gene in the studies checked, with the rest unexplained. Clone size and V and J calls were adopted from that table, with D and trimming inferred from the DNA. The sample profile shows about 80,000 clones; approximately 60% of them were found once. The ten largest clonotypes hold 4.4% of the sample.

This entry is derived from a study of cytomegalovirus exposure and HLA in healthy donors (TCRdb year 2017). For context, the study as a whole: An earlier analysis of 587 of the donors reported approximately 270 Gb of sequence data and 117 million unique TCR beta sequences from about 179 million T cells. An early release that covered 500 to 800 HLA-typed donors contained around 300 gigabases of sequencing data and tens of millions of unique TCR sequences. Of the 300 to 450 genotyped donors, 80% to 90% were placed in the genetic ancestry cluster associated with self-reported Caucasian donors. The study was designed to test whether signatures of past pathogen exposure could be identified by cataloging public T cell receptors. The study profiled the T cell repertoires of approximately 700 subjects by immunosequencing and related them to cytomegalovirus serostatus. Besides the first cohort of 500 to 700 subjects, a separate validation cohort made up of roughly 130 different subjects was used. To predict cytomegalovirus infection status, the study brought together high-throughput TCR immunosequencing, statistical association of individual TCRs with disease status, and machine learning. A later analysis re-analyzed previously published TCR beta repertoires from about 600 donors and added high-resolution HLA genotyping to study TCR occurrence patterns. The later analysis used no new phenotypic data to find candidate immune exposures, relying instead on TCR beta sequences and their occurrence across donors. An earlier analysis of 587 of the donors used high-throughput TCR beta sequencing to judge whether each TCR beta V gene segment behaved as functional or pseudogenic. Donor age, sex, ethnicity and CMV serostatus were collected together with the repertoire data. Genome-wide SNP genotypes for about three fifths of the roughly 670 donors were used in a later genetic analysis, which treated that subset as a discovery cohort. Every repertoire in the discovery cohort had been generated on one and the same sequencing platform. Both class I and class II loci were covered by HLA typing, at four-digit resolution. The number of donors typed differed by locus, with 629-630 for A, B, C, DRB1 and DQB1, 522 for DQA1, 600 to 610 for DPA1, and about 450 for DPB1. Four or five DR-DQ haplotypes were treated as single units for association and clustering because of strong linkage in the cohort. Among 300 to 500 genotyped donors of the cohort, an average of roughly 230,000 unique TCR beta nucleotide sequences was sequenced per donor, of which about 18% were non-productive. Here is what the overall study found, with its caveats: Because counts were too low, approximately 18 rarely observed V segments, including chromosome 9 orphons, were excluded from the earlier analysis of around 640 of the donors. A later genetic analysis reported fewer N-insertions in productive TCRs among donors in an Asian-associated ancestry cluster than the roughly 670-donor mean. The classifier was reported to diagnose cytomegalovirus status with high specificity and sensitivity in both the original cohort and the validation cohort. The authors suggested that the approach could potentially be extended to other disease states and immunological phenotypes. Presence/absence analyses assumed roughly uniform sequencing depth across donors, an assumption that may not hold. In a later analysis, HLA-associated TCR beta chains showed more clonal expansion and lower generation probabilities than non-associated chains that were equally common. The study gave a list of about 160 TCR beta chains associated with cytomegalovirus. In a later analysis, some 17,000 TCR beta sequences were associated with specific HLA alleles at a false discovery rate of 0.05. In a later analysis, several top co-occurrence clusters were reported to appear linked to parvovirus B19, influenza, CMV and Epstein-Barr virus. A later analysis found that TCR association rates varied across HLA loci, with DRB1 alleles showing the most associated TCRs and HLA-C alleles the fewest. Some IMGT-functional V segments, including TRBV6-2 and TRBV6-3, could not be told apart with the 87-base-pair reads, so those segments were excluded. When HLA alleles, especially DR and DQ, strongly co-occurred, attributing TCR associations to individual alleles was difficult. A further reported finding was that TCR beta sequences accurately predicted the HLA-A and HLA-B alleles for most subjects in the first cohort. In an earlier analysis of over 550 of the donors, most TCR beta V segments were observed in productive rearrangements about 87% or about 30% of the time, broadly matching IMGT annotations. A cluster of highly shared sequence variants was judged likely to represent a technical artifact of the sequencing pipeline. Immune exposure information for the cohort was limited to CMV serostatus. Linkage disequilibrium might explain the correlated functional status among segregating V segments, but an unknown experimental factor could not be excluded. V-gene and J-gene trimming of TCR beta chains was associated with a missense DCLRE1C variant in a later genetic analysis, and the association was replicated in an independent cohort. In this cohort, only TCR beta chains were sequenced, and detectable features were limited by the absence of alpha or paired-chain data. Most CMV-associated TCR beta chains appeared to be HLA-restricted in a later analysis, and the HLA associations seemed to be driven largely by CMV exposure. Because HLA typing was unavailable for some donors at each locus, only the typed subset was used in association tests. A few of the identified cytomegalovirus-associated TCR beta chains were confirmed in vitro to be specific for cytomegalovirus antigens. Most TCR sequences were seen in very few donors, while some public TCRs were found in many individuals.

The cohort consisted of approximately 690 healthy bone marrow donors. Cohort members were all nominally healthy when sampled, although unrecorded immune exposures were likely present. The donor was CMV seropositive and belonged to the group of a few hundred seropositive cohort members. Every donor gave a peripheral blood sample, and the peripheral blood mononuclear cells from that sample were used for TCR beta sequencing. The Qiagen DNeasy Blood Extraction Kit was used to extract genomic DNA from the blood cell samples. Sequenced: PBMCs. This receptor chain uses TRBV7-9 and TRBJ2-1; 8 middle bases align to TRBD1. This sequence was found in a male donor in good health and CMV-seropositive. The DNA is TGTGCCAGCAGCTTAGAAGGGACAGGTGTGAATGAGCAGTTCTTC. Its translation reads: CASSLEGTGVNEQFF.